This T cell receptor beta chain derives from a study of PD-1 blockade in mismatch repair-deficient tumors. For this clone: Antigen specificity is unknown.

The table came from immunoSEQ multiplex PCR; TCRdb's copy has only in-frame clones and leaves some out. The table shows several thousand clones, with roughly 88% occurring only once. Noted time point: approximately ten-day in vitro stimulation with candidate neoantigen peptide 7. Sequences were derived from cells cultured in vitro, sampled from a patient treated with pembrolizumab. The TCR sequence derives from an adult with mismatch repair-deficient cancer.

The CDR3 region has the DNA TGCGCCAGCAGCGGACAGGGAAGAAGCACCTTC. Protein product: CASSGQGRSTF. The V and J genes are TRBV5-1 and TRBJ1-2; 8 nucleotides align to TRBD1. V lost 4 bases, J lost 13 bases, and 6 bases stayed unmatched. CDR1 is SGHRS and CDR2 is YFSETQ in the germline V gene. The CDR3 has 11 amino acids.